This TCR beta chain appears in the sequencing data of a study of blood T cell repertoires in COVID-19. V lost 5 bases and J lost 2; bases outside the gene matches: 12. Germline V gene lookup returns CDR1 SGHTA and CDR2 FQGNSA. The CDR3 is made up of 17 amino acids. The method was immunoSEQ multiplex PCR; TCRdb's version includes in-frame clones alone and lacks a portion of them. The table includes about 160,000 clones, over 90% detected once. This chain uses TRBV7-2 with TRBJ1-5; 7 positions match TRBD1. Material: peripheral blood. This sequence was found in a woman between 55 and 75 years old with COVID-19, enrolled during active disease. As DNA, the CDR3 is TGTGCCAGCAGCCAATCGGCACCAACAGGGGGCAATCAGCCCCAGCATTTT. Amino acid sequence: CASSQSAPTGGNQPQHF. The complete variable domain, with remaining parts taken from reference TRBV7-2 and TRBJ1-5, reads GAGVSQSPSNKVTEKGKDVELRCDPISGHTALYWYRQSLGQGLEFLIYFQGNSAPDKSGLPSDRFSAERTGGSVSTLTIQRTQQEDSAVYLCASSQSAPTGGNQPQHFGDGTRLSIL.